This section outlines one TCR beta chain sequence together with its context. Trimming cost V 5 bases and J 2 bases; bases outside gene matches: 6. Germline CDR1 is SEHNR and CDR2 is FQNEAQ (reference sequence). The CDR3 is made up of 14 amino acids. The sample comes from a study of cytomegalovirus exposure and HLA in healthy donors. A multiplex PCR was run with 60 Vbeta primers and 13 Jbeta primers. TCRdb's table, derived via immunoSEQ multiplex PCR, lists solely in-frame clones and lacks some. The data show under 200,000 clones, over 70% seen once. What was sequenced was PBMCs. This clonotype originated in a man aged 35 to 55 in good health and CMV-seropositive. This sequence joins TRBV7-9 and TRBJ2-7; 7 positions match TRBD1. Here the CDR3 reads CASSDRVLAYEQYF. The CDR3 region has the DNA TGTGCCAGCAGCGACAGGGTTTTGGCCTACGAGCAGTACTTC. The variable domain in full, completed from reference TRBV7-9 and TRBJ2-7, reads DTGVSQNPRHKITKRGQNVTFRCDPISEHNRLYWYRQTLGQGPEFLTYFQNEAQLEKSRLLSDRFSAERPKGSFSTLEIQRTEQGDSAMYLCASSDRVLAYEQYFGPGTRLTVT.